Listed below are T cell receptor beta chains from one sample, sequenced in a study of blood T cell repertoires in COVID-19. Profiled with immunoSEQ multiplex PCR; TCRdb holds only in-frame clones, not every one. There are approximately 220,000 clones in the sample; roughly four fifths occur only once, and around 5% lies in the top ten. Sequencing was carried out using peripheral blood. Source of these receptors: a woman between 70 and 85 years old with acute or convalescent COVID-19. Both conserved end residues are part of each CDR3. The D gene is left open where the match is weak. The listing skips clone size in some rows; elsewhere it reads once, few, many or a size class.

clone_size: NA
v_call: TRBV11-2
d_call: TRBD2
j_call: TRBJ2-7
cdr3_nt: TGTGCCAGCAGCTTAGGTGCTAGCGGGACCTACGAGCAGTACTTC
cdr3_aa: CASSLGASGTYEQYF

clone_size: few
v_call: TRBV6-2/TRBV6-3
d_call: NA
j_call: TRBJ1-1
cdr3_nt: TGTGCCAGCAGTTTCGCTAGCGGGCGAGCTGAAGCTTTCTTT
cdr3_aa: CASSFASGRAEAFF

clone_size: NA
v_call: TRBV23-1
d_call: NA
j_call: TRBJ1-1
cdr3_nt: TGCGCCAGCAGTCTTTCCCACAGGGCGAACACTGAAGCTTTCTTT
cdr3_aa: CASSLSHRANTEAFF

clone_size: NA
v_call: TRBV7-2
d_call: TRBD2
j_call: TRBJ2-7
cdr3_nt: TGTGCCAGCAGCTTAGTTGGGACTAGCCGCGAGCAGTACTTC
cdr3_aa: CASSLVGTSREQYF

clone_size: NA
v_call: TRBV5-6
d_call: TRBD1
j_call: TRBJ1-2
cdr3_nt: TGTGCCAGCAGTTTGGGTACAGGGGTCAACTATGGCTACACCTTC
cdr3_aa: CASSLGTGVNYGYTF

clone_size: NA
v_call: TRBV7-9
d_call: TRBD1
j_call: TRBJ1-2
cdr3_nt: TGTGCCAGCAGCCCGGACAGGAGCTATGGCTACACCTTC
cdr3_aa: CASSPDRSYGYTF

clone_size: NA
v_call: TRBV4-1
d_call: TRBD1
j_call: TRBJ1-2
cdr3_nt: TGCGCCAGCAGCCAAGTACCGGGACAGGGGTATGGCTACACCTTC
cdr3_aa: CASSQVPGQGYGYTF

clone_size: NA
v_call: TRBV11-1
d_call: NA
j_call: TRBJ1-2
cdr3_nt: TGTGCCAGCAGCTTAAACCCGGGGGATGGCTACACCTTC
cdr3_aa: CASSLNPGDGYTF

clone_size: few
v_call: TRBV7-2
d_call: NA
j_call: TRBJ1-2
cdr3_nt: TGTGCCAGCAGCTTAGCTGGGGCGATCTATGGCTACACCTTC
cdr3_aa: CASSLAGAIYGYTF

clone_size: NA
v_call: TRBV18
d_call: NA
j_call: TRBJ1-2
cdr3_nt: TGTGCCAGCTCATCCCGGGAGCCCGGGGACTATGGCTACACCTTC
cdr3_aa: CASSSREPGDYGYTF

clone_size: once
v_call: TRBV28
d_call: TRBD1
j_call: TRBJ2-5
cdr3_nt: TGTGCCAGCAGTAAGACAGGGATGGTGCCACAAGAGACCCAGTACTTC
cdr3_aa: CASSKTGMVPQETQYF

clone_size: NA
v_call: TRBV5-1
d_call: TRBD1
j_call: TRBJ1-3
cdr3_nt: TGCGCCAGCAGCCCGGGACAGACTCTCGGAAACACCATATATTTT
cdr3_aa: CASSPGQTLGNTIYF

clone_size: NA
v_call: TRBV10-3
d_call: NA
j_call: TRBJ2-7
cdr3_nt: TGTGCCATCAGTGTGGGGCAGGGCCTCTACGAGCAGTACTTC
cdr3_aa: CAISVGQGLYEQYF

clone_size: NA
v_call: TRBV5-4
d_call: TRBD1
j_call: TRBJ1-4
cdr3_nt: TGTGCCAGCAGCTCAGCCCAGGGGACAGGGAATGAAAAACTGTTTTTT
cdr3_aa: CASSSAQGTGNEKLFF

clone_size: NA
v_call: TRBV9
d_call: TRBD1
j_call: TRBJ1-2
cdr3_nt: TGTGCCAGCAGCGTAGAGGACAGGGCATATGGCTACACCTTC
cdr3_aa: CASSVEDRAYGYTF

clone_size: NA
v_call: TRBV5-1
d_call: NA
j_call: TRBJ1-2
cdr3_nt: TGCGCCAGCAGCTTGGACAGCTACTATGGCTACACCTTC
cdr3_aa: CASSLDSYYGYTF

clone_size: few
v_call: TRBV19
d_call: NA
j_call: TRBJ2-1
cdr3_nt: TGTGCCAGTAAGGGTCTATGGGGCCTCGGCGAGAATGAGCAGTTCTTC
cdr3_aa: CASKGLWGLGENEQFF

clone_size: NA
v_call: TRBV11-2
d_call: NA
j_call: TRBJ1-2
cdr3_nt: TGTGCCAGCAGCTTGAGTTCAGGGTCGGGCTACACCTTC
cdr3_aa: CASSLSSGSGYTF

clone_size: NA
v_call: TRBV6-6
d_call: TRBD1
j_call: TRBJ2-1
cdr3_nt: TGTGCCAGCAGTTACGGACAGGGTTGGAATGAGCAGTTCTTC
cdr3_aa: CASSYGQGWNEQFF

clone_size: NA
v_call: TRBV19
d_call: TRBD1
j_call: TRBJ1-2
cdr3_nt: TGTGCCAGTAAGGAAACAGGGGAACCCCTTGAGGATGGCTACACCTTC
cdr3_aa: CASKETGEPLEDGYTF

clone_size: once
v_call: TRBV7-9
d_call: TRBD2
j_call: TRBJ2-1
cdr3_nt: TGTGCCAGCAGCTTACTAGCGGGGGGGCAAAATGAGCAGTTCTTC
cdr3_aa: CASSLLAGGQNEQFF

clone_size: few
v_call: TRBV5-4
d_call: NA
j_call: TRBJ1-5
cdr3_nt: TGTGCCAGCAGCTTTAACAGTCAGCCCCAGCATTTT
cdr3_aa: CASSFNSQPQHF

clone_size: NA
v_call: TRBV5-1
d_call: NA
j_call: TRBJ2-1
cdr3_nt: TGCGCCAGCAGCTTGGAAGCGGGTCACGCGGGCAATGAGCAGTTCTTC
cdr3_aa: CASSLEAGHAGNEQFF

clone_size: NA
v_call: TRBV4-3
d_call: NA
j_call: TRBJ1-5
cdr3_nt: TGCGCCAGCAGCCAAGAACCGGGGAGAAATCAGCCCCAGCATTTT
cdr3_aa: CASSQEPGRNQPQHF

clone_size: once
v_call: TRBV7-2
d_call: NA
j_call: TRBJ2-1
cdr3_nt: TGTGCCAGCAGCTTTAACAGGGCCCACGACTCCTACAATGAGCAGTTCTTC
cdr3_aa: CASSFNRAHDSYNEQFF

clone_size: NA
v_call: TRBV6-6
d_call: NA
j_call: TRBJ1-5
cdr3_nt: TGTGCCAGCAGCTACGGGGGTGGAGGGCAGCCCCAGCATTTT
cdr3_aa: CASSYGGGGQPQHF

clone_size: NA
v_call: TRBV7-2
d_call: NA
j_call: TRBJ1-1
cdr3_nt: TGTGCCAGCAGCCTACAGGGTTTTAGGAACACTGAAGCTTTCTTT
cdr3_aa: CASSLQGFRNTEAFF

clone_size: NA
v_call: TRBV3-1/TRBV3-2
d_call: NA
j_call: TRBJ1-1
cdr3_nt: TGTGCCAGCAGCCAAGCCGGGACACTGAACACTGAAGCTTTCTTT
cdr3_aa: CASSQAGTLNTEAFF

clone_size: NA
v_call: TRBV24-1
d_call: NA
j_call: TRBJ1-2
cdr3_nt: TGTGCCACCAGTGATAATCGGGCAGGGGAATATGGCTACACCTTC
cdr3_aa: CATSDNRAGEYGYTF

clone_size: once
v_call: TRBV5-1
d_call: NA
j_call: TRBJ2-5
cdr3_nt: TGCGCCAGCAGCCCGACCCGGGTAGATGAAGAGACCCAGTACTTC
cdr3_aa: CASSPTRVDEETQYF

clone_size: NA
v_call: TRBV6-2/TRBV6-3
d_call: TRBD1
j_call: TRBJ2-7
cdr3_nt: TGTGCCAGCAGTTACTGGGGACAGGCTGACTACGAGCAGTACTTC
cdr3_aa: CASSYWGQADYEQYF

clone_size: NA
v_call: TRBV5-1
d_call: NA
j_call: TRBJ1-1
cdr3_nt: TGCGCCAGCAGCCCCCGTATTAACTTGAACACTGAAGCTTTCTTT
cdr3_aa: CASSPRINLNTEAFF

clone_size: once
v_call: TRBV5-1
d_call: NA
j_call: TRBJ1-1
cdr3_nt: TGCGCCAGCAGCTTGGCCGCTTGGAGGACTGAAGCTTTCTTT
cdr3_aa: CASSLAAWRTEAFF

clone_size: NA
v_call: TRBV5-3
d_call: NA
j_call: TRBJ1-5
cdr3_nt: TGTGCCAGAATTCAGGCAGGGTCCAAGCTTAGCAATCAGCCCCAGCATTTT
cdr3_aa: CARIQAGSKLSNQPQHF

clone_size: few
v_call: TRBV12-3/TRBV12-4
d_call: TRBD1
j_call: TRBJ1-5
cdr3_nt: TGTGCCAGCAGTTGGACAGGGGGACAGCCCCAGCATTTT
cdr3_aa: CASSWTGGQPQHF

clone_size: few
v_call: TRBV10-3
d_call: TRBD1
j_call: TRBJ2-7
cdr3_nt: TGTGCCATCAGATCGACAGGGCCTCCCTACGAGCAGTACTTC
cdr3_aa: CAIRSTGPPYEQYF

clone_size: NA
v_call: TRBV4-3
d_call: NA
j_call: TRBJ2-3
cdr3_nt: TGCGCCAGCAGCCAAGTAGAATCCAGGGTCTTCTCAGGTTCTCCCACAGATACGCAGTATTTT
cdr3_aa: CASSQVESRVFSGSPTDTQYF

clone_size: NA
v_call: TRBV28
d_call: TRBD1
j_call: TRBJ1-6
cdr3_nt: TGTGCCAGCAGTTCGGGACAGGCCGCGACAACTAATAATTCACCCCTCCACTTT
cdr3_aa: CASSSGQAATTNNSPLHF

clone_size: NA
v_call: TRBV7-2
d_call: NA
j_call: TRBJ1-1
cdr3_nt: TGTGCCAGCAGCCCCGGGCCCGTAGCGGGAGCTTTCTTT
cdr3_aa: CASSPGPVAGAFF

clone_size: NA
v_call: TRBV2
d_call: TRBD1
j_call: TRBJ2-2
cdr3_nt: TGTGCCAGCAGTGTTCAGGGGGCGATCACCGGGGAGCTGTTTTTT
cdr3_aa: CASSVQGAITGELFF

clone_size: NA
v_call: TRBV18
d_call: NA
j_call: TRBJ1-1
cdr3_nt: TGTGCCAGCTCACCAAGTGCAGGGCTTCACTTTAGCACTGAAGCTTTCTTT
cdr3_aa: CASSPSAGLHFSTEAFF

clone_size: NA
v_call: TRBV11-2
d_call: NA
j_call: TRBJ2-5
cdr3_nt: TGTGCCAGCAGCTTAGGGGACAACGGAGAGACCCAGTACTTC
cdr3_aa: CASSLGDNGETQYF

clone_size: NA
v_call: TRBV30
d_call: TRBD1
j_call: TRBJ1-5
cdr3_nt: TGTGCCTGGAGTGTAGGGGGCAGCAATCAGCCCCAGCATTTT
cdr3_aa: CAWSVGGSNQPQHF

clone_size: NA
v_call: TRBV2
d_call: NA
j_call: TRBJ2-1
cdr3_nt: TGTGCCAGCAGTGAAGTATGGAGGGGAGATGAGCAGTTCTTC
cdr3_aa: CASSEVWRGDEQFF

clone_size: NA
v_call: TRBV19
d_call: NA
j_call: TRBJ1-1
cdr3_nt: TGTGCCAGTAGTATGTCCAGGTGGGACACTGAAGCTTTCTTT
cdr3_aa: CASSMSRWDTEAFF

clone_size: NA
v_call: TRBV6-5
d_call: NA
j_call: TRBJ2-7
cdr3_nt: TGTGCCAGCAGTTACTCGAGCGAGCAGTACTTC
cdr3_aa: CASSYSSEQYF

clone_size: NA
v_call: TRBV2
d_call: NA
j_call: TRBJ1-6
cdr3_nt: TGTGCCAGCAACAGGGTAAATTCACCCCTCCACTTT
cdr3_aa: CASNRVNSPLHF

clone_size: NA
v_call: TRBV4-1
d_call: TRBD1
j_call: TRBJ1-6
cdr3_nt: TGCGCCAGCAGCCCCCTGGGAGGAGACAGGGCGGGGTCACCCCTCCACTTT
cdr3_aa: CASSPLGGDRAGSPLHF

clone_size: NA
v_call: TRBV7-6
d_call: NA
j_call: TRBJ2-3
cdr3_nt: TGTGCCAGCAGCTCCCTGACAGGGCCCTCACGGGGGGGTACGCAGTATTTT
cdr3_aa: CASSSLTGPSRGGTQYF

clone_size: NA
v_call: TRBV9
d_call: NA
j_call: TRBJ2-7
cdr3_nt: TGTGCCAGCAGCGTAGGGCCAGAATCCTACGAGCAGTACTTC
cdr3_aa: CASSVGPESYEQYF

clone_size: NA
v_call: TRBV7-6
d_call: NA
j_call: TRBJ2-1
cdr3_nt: TGTGCCAGCAGCTTAGCGGGGGGGCTTTCCTACAATGAGCAGTTCTTC
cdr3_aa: CASSLAGGLSYNEQFF

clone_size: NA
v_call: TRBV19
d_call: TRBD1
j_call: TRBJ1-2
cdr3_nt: TGTGCCAGTAGTACCCAACGTCCCGGGACAGCGCTGAGATTCTATGGCTACACCTTC
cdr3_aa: CASSTQRPGTALRFYGYTF

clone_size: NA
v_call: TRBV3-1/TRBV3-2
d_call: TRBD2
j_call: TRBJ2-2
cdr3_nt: TGTGCCAGCAGCCGGAAGTCTACTAGCGGGGGGATCGGGGAGCTGTTTTTT
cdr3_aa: CASSRKSTSGGIGELFF

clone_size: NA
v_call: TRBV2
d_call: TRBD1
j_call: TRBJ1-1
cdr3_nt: TGTGCCAGCAGAGGGACAGTTATGAACACTGAAGCTTTCTTT
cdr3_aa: CASRGTVMNTEAFF

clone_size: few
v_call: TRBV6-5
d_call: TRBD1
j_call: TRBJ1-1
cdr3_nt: TGTGCCAGCAGTTCGGGACAGGCGAACACTGAAGCTTTCTTT
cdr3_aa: CASSSGQANTEAFF

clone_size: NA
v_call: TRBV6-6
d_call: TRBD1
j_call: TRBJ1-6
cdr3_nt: TGTGCCAGCAGACCCACAGGGGATAATTCACCCCTCCACTTT
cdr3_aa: CASRPTGDNSPLHF

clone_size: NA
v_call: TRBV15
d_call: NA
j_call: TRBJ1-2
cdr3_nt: TGTGCCACCAGCAGAGGAGGGAGGGATTATGGCTACACCTTC
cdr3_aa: CATSRGGRDYGYTF